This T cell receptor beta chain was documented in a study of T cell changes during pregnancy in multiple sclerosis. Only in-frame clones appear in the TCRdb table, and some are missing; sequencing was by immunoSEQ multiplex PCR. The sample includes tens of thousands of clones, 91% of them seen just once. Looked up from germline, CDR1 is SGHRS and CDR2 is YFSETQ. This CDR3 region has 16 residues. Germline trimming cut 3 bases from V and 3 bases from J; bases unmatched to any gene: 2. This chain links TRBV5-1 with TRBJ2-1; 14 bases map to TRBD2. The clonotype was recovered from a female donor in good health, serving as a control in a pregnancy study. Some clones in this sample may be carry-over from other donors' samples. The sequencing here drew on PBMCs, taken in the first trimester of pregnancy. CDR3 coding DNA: TGCGCCAGCAGCTGGGGACTAGCGGGAGACTACAATGAGCAGTTCTTC. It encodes CASSWGLAGDYNEQFF.